These 31 T cell receptor beta chains came from one sample sequenced in a study of cytomegalovirus exposure and HLA in healthy donors. Primers: 60 Vbeta forward and 13 Jbeta reverse. Sequencing was performed with immunoSEQ multiplex PCR; in TCRdb, only in-frame clones are kept and a portion is missing. The sample lists around 54,000 clones; roughly 80% were seen once. Sequences were obtained from PBMCs. The receptor source for this set is a man aged 25 to 45 in good health and CMV-seropositive.

This clone was found a few times. V and J are TRBV5-4 and TRBJ1-4, with TRBD1 identical over 8 bases. The CDR3 loop spans 15 amino acids. The V gene end was trimmed by 0 bases and the J gene end by 5 bases; junction bases not matched to a gene: 3. From germline, CDR1 is SGHNT and CDR2 YYREEE (reference sequence). The DNA of the CDR3 is TGTGCCAGCAGCTTGGGGGACAGGCGGAATGAAAAACTGTTTTTT. Translated: CASSLGDRRNEKLFF. Looking up the rest from reference TRBV5-4 and TRBJ1-4 gives the full variable domain: ETGVTQSPTHLIKTRGQQVTLRCSSQSGHNTVSWYQQALGQGPQFIFQYYREEENGRGNFPPRFSGLQFPNYSSELNVNALELDDSALYLCASSLGDRRNEKLFFGSGTQLSVL.

This clone occurred once. V and J are TRBV18 and TRBJ2-7; perhaps TRBD1 as D (6 bases). This CDR3 contains 13 residues. V was trimmed by 4 bases and J by 6 bases, leaving 13 bases between them. Germline loops: CDR1 KGHSH, CDR2 LQKENI. The CDR3 region is CASSLNRVGEQYF. The CDR3 DNA is TGTGCCAGCTCACTTAACAGGGTAGGCGAGCAGTACTTC.

The rearrangement joins TRBV7-9 to TRBJ1-1, with D maybe TRBD1 (5 bases). Germline V gene data show CDR1 as SEHNR and CDR2 as FQNEAQ (reference sequence). The V and J ends lost 8 bases and 2 bases respectively, with 15 bases between them. The CDR3 spans 14 residues. DNA for the CDR3: TGTGCCAGCGTCGGCGGCAGGGCAAACACTGAAGCTTTCTTT. It encodes CASVGGRANTEAFF.

V gene TRBV6-4 combines with J gene TRBJ2-3; 11 positions agree with TRBD1. V shed 6 bases, J shed 1 base, and the junction held 6 bases outside the gene matches. The CDR3 runs to 16 residues. Germline CDR1 and CDR2: MRHNA and SNTAGT. CDR3 protein: CASSTGQGDRTDTQYF. The CDR3 bases are TGTGCCAGCAGCACGGGACAGGGGGACCGCACAGATACGCAGTATTTT.

The chain couples TRBV9 to TRBJ1-2; TRBD1 matches 7 bases. Trimming removed 2 bases from V and 4 bases from J; junction bases left unmatched: 11. This CDR3 spans 16 amino acids. Germline V gene data show CDR1 as SGDLS and CDR2 as YYNGEE. CDR3 DNA: TGTGCCAGCAGCGTTGAGTGGACAGGCCCTAGCTATGGCTACACCTTC. This translates into CASSVEWTGPSYGYTF.

V gene TRBV5-1 combines with J gene TRBJ2-3; 11 nucleotides align to TRBD2. Germline trimming cut 4 bases from V and 1 base from J; bases unmatched to any gene: 8. CDR1 is SGHRS and CDR2 is YFSETQ in the germline V gene. CDR3 length: 17 amino acids. This CDR3 reads CASSPGTSGARTDTQYF. The DNA for the CDR3 is TGCGCCAGCAGCCCCGGGACTAGCGGCGCCCGCACAGATACGCAGTATTTT.

The chain combines TRBV4-1 with TRBJ1-1; TRBD1 is a possible D gene (5 bases). Germline V gene lookup returns CDR1 MGHRA and CDR2 YSYEKL. Trimming took 6 bases from V and 3 from J, leaving 11 bases between them. The CDR3 loop spans 13 amino acids. DNA of the CDR3: TGCGCCAGCAGACTGGGGGGGGACACTGAAGCTTTCTTT. It translates to CASRLGGDTEAFF.

Only a few counts were recorded for this clone. V is TRBV5-5 and J is TRBJ1-5, with 10 bases that match TRBD1. There are 16 residues in the CDR3. Germline assignment: CDR1 SGHKS and CDR2 YYEKEE (reference sequence). After removal of 3 bases from V and 6 bases from J, the junction contained 9 bases not matched to a gene. The CDR3 DNA sequence: TGTGCCAGCAGCTGGACCACGGGACAGGGGTTTCAGCCCCAGCATTTT. This codes for CASSWTTGQGFQPQHF.

In the case of this clone: A junction boundary mismatches the germline segment, possibly from a read error. The V and J genes are TRBV6-1 and TRBJ1-2; 8 bases match TRBD1. This CDR3 has 15 residues. Looked up from germline, CDR1 is MNHNS and CDR2 is SASEGT. The CDR3 loop reads CASSLGQGFRYRYTF. The CDR3 DNA follows: TGTGCCAGCAGCCTTGGACAGGGATTCCGCTATCGCTACACCTTC.

This clone appeared once. The V gene is TRBV28, the J gene TRBJ1-1; TRBD1 aligns across 8 bases. In germline, CDR1 is MDHEN, CDR2 SYDVKM. The ends lost 6 bases at V and 10 bases at J; junction bases unmatched: 4. The CDR3 is 11 residues long. The CDR3 here is CASSRGTGAFF. Here the CDR3 DNA reads TGTGCCAGCAGCAGGGGGACAGGAGCTTTCTTT.

CDR3 in DNA: TGTGCCAGCAGTTACGGACTAGCGGGGGGCACAGATACGCAGTATTTT. This translates into CASSYGLAGGTDTQYF. V gene TRBV6-6 combines with J gene TRBJ2-3; 13 bases map to TRBD2. Trimming cost V 2 bases and J 1 base; bases outside gene matches: 0. This CDR3 contains 16 residues. CDR1 MNHNY and CDR2 SVGAGI come from the germline V gene (reference sequence).

This chain connects TRBV10-3 to TRBJ1-1; D gene uncertain. V dropped 3 bases and J dropped 1 base, with 9 bases sitting between them. Germline V gene data show CDR1 as ENHRY and CDR2 as SYGVKD. This CDR3 spans 14 amino acids. The CDR3 DNA reads as TGTGCCATCAGTGACCAGACACCGAACACTGAAGCTTTCTTT. Translation gives CAISDQTPNTEAFF.

This chain joins TRBV6-4 and TRBJ1-4; a weak D match, TRBD1 (5 bases). Germline V gene data show CDR1 as MRHNA and CDR2 as SNTAGT. This CDR3 comprises 15 residues. The germline V and J ends were trimmed by 3 bases and 7 bases, with 15 bases remaining between them. The CDR3 sequence: CASSDGAWWFEKLFF. The CDR3 region has the DNA TGTGCCAGCAGTGATGGGGCTTGGTGGTTTGAAAAACTGTTTTTT.

The chain couples TRBV6-5 to TRBJ2-1, with D perhaps TRBD1 (6 bases). V was shortened by 9 bases and J by 5 bases, with 20 bases between the two germline ends. The germline CDR1 and CDR2 sequences are MNHEY and SVGAGI. CDR3 size: 15 residues. The CDR3 region is CASKAAGVVDNEQFF. The DNA of the CDR3 is TGTGCCAGTAAGGCAGCAGGGGTGGTGGACAATGAGCAGTTCTTC.

V gene TRBV7-9 combines with J gene TRBJ2-5, with 14 nucleotides matching TRBD2. The CDR3 is 19 residues long. The germline CDR1 and CDR2 sequences are SEHNR and FQNEAQ (reference sequence). With V trimmed by 5 bases and J by 0 bases, 11 bases remained unmatched. The CDR3 loop reads CASSPRLAGGRRNQETQYF. CDR3 in DNA: TGTGCCAGCAGCCCCCGACTAGCGGGGGGGCGGAGGAACCAAGAGACCCAGTACTTC.

This chain joins TRBV11-2 and TRBJ2-5; D remains unclear. This CDR3 region has 13 residues. Germline V gene sequence: CDR1 SGHAT, CDR2 FQNNGV. V was clipped by 5 bases and J by 7 bases, with 14 bases between them. The CDR3 is CASSPVFAGTQYF. CDR3 in DNA: TGTGCCAGCAGCCCTGTTTTTGCAGGGACCCAGTACTTC.

This clone has only one observation. The chain recombines TRBV2 with TRBJ2-6; TRBD1 agrees at 12 bases. The CDR3 has 17 residues. V lost 4 bases to trimming and J lost 2 bases; unmatched junction nucleotides: 3. Germline V lookup: CDR1 SNHLY, CDR2 FYNNEI. The chain's CDR3 is CASSGGQGAPGANVLTF. CDR3 bases: TGTGCCAGCAGTGGGGGACAGGGGGCGCCTGGGGCCAACGTCCTGACTTTC.

V and J are TRBV11-2 and TRBJ2-1, with D unclear. The V gene's germline CDR1 is SGHAT and CDR2 FQNNGV. V was pared by 1 base and J by 6 bases, with 7 bases between. The CDR3 extends over 13 amino acids. CDR3 protein: CASSLGGGNEQFF. CDR3 sequence (DNA): TGTGCCAGCAGCTTAGGTGGCGGCAATGAGCAGTTCTTC. Based on the CDR3 plus reference TRBV11-2 and TRBJ2-1, the full variable domain is EAGVAQSPRYKIIEKRQSVAFWCNPISGHATLYWYQQILGQGPKLLIQFQNNGVVDDSQLPKDRFSAERLKGVDSTLKIQPAKLEDSAVYLCASSLGGGNEQFFGPGTRLTVL.

The chain joins TRBV5-1 to TRBJ2-4; D call uncertain. CDR1 SGHRS and CDR2 YFSETQ come from the germline V gene. This CDR3 has 14 amino acids. Trimming took off 2 bases at V and 0 bases at J, with 6 bases between the two ends. CDR3 region: CASSLTVAKNIQYF. CDR3 coding DNA: TGCGCCAGCAGCTTAACAGTAGCCAAAAACATTCAGTACTTC.

The genes are TRBV5-6 and TRBJ1-3; D possibly corresponds to TRBD1 (6 bases). Germline lookup yields CDR1 SGHDT and CDR2 YYEEEE. Trimming pared 1 base from V and 2 bases from J, leaving 13 bases between. The CDR3 has 16 amino acids. As DNA, the CDR3 is TGTGCCAGCAGCTTGAGCGCAGGGGCGACTGGAAACACCATATATTTT. Translated, it gives CASSLSAGATGNTIYF.

This chain links TRBV19 with TRBJ1-2, with 8 nucleotides matching TRBD1. The germline CDR1 and CDR2 sequences are LNHDA and SQIVND (reference sequence). CDR3 length: 13 amino acids. Unmatched junction bases numbered 5, after V lost 4 bases and J lost 7 bases. The DNA for the CDR3 is TGTGCCAGTAGTAAGGACAGGGCCAGTGGCTACACCTTC. Protein sequence: CASSKDRASGYTF.

This chain connects TRBV7-3 to TRBJ2-1, with TRBD1 matching 7 bases. Germline-derived CDR1 and CDR2 are SGHTA and FQGTGA. The trim removed 4 bases at V and 4 bases at J, leaving 1 base unmatched. The CDR3 runs to 13 residues. The CDR3 DNA follows: TGTGCCAGCAGCTGGGACAGTTACAATGAGCAGTTCTTC. It specifies CASSWDSYNEQFF.

The rearrangement links TRBV15 to TRBJ2-1, with D maybe TRBD1 (6 bases). V shed 1 base and J shed 11 bases, with 9 bases lying between them. CDR3 length: 12 residues. Germline CDR1 LNHNV, CDR2 YYDKDF (reference sequence). The CDR3 nucleotides read TGTGCCACCAGCAGAGCTTGGGGGCAGCAGTTCTTC. This codes for CATSRAWGQQFF.

V gene TRBV7-9 combines with J gene TRBJ2-7, with D possibly being TRBD1 (5 bases). The germline gives CDR1 SEHNR, CDR2 FQNEAQ (reference sequence). Trimming shortened V by 0 bases and J by 1 base, and 13 bases separated the two germline ends. CDR3 length: 16 amino acids. CDR3 amino acids: CASSLARDSGSYEQYF. DNA for the CDR3: TGTGCCAGCAGCTTAGCGCGAGACAGTGGGTCCTACGAGCAGTACTTC.

There are a few counts of this clone. V usage is TRBV6-5 and J usage is TRBJ2-3, with a possible D match to TRBD2 (5 bases). The CDR3 covers 15 residues. V lost 3 bases to trimming and J lost 0 bases, with 10 bases between them. From germline, CDR1 is MNHEY and CDR2 SVGAGI. CDR3 in amino acids: CASSYRWTSTDTQYF. Written as DNA, the CDR3 is TGTGCCAGCAGTTATCGTTGGACTAGCACAGATACGCAGTATTTT.

The V gene is TRBV28, the J gene TRBJ1-5, with 7 bases matching TRBD1. The CDR3 is 16 amino acids. V shed 6 bases, J shed 7 bases, and the junction held 15 bases outside the gene matches. The V gene's germline CDR1 is MDHEN and CDR2 SYDVKM. The CDR3 sequence: CASSPSPTGWAQPQHF. The CDR3 DNA is TGTGCCAGCAGCCCCAGCCCGACAGGGTGGGCACAGCCCCAGCATTTT.

A note on this clone: Other DNA sequences from this sample encode an identical CDR3 as well. The chain joins TRBV6-1 to TRBJ1-6; no firm D call. V was trimmed by 2 bases and J by 10 bases, leaving 15 bases between them. Germline V lookup: CDR1 MNHNS, CDR2 SASEGT. This CDR3 region has 15 residues. The CDR3 DNA sequence: TGTGCCAGCAGTGAAATCGTAGAGGGAGTCTCACCCCTCCACTTT. This sequence encodes CASSEIVEGVSPLHF.

CDR3 DNA sequence: TGTGCCAGCAGGTTGGATGGGGGACAGGGAGACGACTATGGCTACACCTTC. This translates into CASRLDGGQGDDYGYTF. The chain joins TRBV7-3 to TRBJ1-2, with TRBD1 identical over 9 bases. There are 17 residues in the CDR3. Germline assignment: CDR1 SGHTA and CDR2 FQGTGA. V shed 6 bases and J 3 bases; nucleotides not matched to a gene: 14.

The chain couples TRBV2 to TRBJ2-2; D is undetermined. The CDR3 extends over 12 amino acids. Per germline, CDR1 SNHLY and CDR2 FYNNEI. V lost 2 bases and J lost 9, with 7 bases in between. The CDR3 sequence is CASSETKWELFF. In DNA form, the CDR3 reads TGTGCCAGCAGTGAAACTAAGTGGGAGCTGTTTTTT.

J is TRBJ2-4 and V is TRBV19; TRBD2 might be the D (5 bases). The V end lost 3 bases, the J end lost 3 bases, and 12 bases lay between the germline ends. Germline V lookup: CDR1 LNHDA, CDR2 SQIVND (reference sequence). The CDR3 spans 15 residues. This chain's CDR3 is CASSIGGLGKNIQYF. The DNA of the CDR3 is TGTGCCAGTAGTATCGGAGGTTTAGGCAAAAACATTCAGTACTTC.

The CDR3, as DNA: TGTGCCAGTAGTATCTCCCCGGAGTCCTACGAGCAGTACTTC. Translated, it gives CASSISPESYEQYF. The chain links TRBV19 to TRBJ2-7; no clear D gene. Trimming took off 3 bases at V and 1 base at J, with 10 bases between the two ends. Germline assignment: CDR1 LNHDA and CDR2 SQIVND (reference sequence). The CDR3 covers 14 residues. Looking up the rest from reference TRBV19 and TRBJ2-7 gives the full variable domain: DGGITQSPKYLFRKEGQNVTLSCEQNLNHDAMYWYRQDPGQGLRLIYYSQIVNDFQKGDIAEGYSVSREKKESFPLTVTSAQKNPTAFYLCASSISPESYEQYFGPGTRLTVT.